This T cell receptor (beta chain) was observed in a study of T cells after yellow fever vaccination. In its sample, this clonotype ranks as medium-sized (0.01 to 0.1%). The V end lost 0 bases, the J end lost 7 bases, and 15 bases lay between the germline ends. CDR3 length: 15 residues. CDR1 LGHNA and CDR2 YSLEER come from the germline V gene. In TCRdb, the 5' RACE reads were re-called with MiXCR into one record per CDR3 protein. Found here are around 11,000 distinct CDR3 sequences, around 5.2% of them singletons; the top ten hold 1.6%. This chain joins TRBV4-3 and TRBJ2-5; either TRBD1 or TRBD2 may fit D (5 bases each). The TCR sequence derives from a man between 18 and 35 years old who received the YFV17D yellow fever vaccine. The material sequenced was PBMCs, either bulk or a sorted T-cell subset (CD4+, CD8+, memory, or dextramer-sorted; not recorded which), taken approximately 15 days after the first yellow fever vaccination. The CDR3, as DNA: TGCGCCAGCAGCCAAGAACCGGGACCTGGGGGGACCCAGTACTTC. Its protein product is CASSQEPGPGGTQYF.